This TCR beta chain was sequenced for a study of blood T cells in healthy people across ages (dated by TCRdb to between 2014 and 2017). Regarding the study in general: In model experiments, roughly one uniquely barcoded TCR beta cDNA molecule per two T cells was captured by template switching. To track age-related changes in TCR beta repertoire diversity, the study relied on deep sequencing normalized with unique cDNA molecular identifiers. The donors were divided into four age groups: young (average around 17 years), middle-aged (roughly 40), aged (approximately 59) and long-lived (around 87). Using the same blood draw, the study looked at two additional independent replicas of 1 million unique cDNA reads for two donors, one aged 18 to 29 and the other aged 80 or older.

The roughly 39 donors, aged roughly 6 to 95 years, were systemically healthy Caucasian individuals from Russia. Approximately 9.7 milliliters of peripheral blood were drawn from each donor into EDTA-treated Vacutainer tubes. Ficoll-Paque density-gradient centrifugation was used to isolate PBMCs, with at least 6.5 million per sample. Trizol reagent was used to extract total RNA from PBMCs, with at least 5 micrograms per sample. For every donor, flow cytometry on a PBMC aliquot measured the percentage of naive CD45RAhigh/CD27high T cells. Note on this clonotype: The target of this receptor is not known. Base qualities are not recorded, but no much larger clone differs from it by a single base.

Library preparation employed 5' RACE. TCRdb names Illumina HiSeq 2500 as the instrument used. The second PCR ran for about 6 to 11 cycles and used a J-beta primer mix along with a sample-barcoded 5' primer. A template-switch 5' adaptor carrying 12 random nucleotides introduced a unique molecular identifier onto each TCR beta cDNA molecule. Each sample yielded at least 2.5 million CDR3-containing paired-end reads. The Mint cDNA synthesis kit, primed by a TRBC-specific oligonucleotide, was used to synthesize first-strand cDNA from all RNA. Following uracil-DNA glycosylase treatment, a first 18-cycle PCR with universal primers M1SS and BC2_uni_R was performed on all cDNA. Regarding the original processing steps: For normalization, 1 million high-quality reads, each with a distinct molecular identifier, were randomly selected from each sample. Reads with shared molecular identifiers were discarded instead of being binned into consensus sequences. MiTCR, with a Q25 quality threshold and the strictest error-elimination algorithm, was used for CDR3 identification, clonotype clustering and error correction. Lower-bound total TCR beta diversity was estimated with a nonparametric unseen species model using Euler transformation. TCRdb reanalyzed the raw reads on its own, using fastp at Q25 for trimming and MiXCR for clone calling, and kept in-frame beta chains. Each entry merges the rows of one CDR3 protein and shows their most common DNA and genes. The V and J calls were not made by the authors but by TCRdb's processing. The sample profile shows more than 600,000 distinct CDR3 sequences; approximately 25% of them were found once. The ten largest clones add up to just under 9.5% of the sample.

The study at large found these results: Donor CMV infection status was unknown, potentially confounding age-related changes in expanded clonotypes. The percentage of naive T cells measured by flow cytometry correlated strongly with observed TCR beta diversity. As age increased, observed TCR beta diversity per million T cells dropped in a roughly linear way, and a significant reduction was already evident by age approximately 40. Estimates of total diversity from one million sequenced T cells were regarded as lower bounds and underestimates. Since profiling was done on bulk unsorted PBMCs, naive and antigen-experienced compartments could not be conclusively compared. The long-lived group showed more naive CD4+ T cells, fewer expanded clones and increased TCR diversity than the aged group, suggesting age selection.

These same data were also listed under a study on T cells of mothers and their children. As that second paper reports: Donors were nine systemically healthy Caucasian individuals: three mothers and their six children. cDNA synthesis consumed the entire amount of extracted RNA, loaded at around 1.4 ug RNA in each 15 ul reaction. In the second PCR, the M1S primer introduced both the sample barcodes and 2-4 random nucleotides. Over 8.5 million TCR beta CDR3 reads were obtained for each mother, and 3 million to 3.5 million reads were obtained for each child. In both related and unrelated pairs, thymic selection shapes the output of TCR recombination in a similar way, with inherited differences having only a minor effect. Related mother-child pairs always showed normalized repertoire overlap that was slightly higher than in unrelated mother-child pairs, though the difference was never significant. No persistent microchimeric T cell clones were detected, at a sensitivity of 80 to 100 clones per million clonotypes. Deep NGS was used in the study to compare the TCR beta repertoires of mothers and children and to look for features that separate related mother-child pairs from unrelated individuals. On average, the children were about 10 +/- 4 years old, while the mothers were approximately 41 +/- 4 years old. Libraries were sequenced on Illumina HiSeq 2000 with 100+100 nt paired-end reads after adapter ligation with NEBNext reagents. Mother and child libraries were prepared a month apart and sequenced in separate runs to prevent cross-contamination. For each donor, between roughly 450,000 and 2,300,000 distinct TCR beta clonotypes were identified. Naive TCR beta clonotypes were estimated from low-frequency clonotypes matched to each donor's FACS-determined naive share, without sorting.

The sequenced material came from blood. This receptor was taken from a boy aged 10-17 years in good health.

The DNA reads as follows: TGCGCCAGCAGTCCCGGACAGACAATGAACACTGAAGCTTTCTTT. Its translation reads: CASSPGQTMNTEAFF. The chain couples TRBV5-1 to TRBJ1-1; TRBD1 is possibly the D segment (6 matching bases). CDR1 is given as SGHRS and CDR2 as YFSETQ, both from the germline V gene. From the cysteine through the phenylalanine, the CDR3 covers 15 amino acids. Only the CDR3 DNA is retained, 45 bases long and in frame from the first base. Trimming removed 5 bases from V and 0 bases from J, leaving 14 bases between the germline ends. The entire variable domain, with the stretches around the CDR3 drawn from the reference TRBV5-1 and TRBJ1-1 proteins, is KAGVTQTPRYLIKTRGQQVTLSCSPISGHRSVSWYQQTPGQGLQFLFEYFSETQRNKGNFPGRFSGRQFSNSRSEMNVSTLELGDSALYLCASSPGQTMNTEAFFGQGTRLTVV.